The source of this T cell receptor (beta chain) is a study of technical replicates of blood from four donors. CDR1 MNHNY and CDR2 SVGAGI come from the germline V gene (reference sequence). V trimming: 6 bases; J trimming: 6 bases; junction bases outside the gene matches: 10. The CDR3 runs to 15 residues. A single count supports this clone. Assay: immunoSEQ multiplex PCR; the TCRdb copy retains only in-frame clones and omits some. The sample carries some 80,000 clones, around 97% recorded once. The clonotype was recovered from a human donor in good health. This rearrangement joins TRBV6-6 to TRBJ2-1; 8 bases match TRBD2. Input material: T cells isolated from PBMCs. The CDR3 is CASSSSGGNFNEQFF. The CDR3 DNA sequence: TGTGCCAGCAGCTCGAGCGGGGGCAACTTCAATGAGCAGTTCTTC.